Listed here are 32 T cell receptor beta chains from one sample, sequenced in a study of blood T cell repertoires in COVID-19. The assay was immunoSEQ multiplex PCR, and TCRdb's table has in-frame clones only and misses some. The data show around 100,000 clones, with 84% seen just once and about 9.9% held by the top ten. The sequencing sample was made of peripheral blood. These receptors were taken from a man in his forties or fifties with active or convalescent COVID-19.

The chain uses TRBV2 and TRBJ2-5; TRBD1 agrees at 10 bases. CDR1 SNHLY and CDR2 FYNNEI come from the germline V gene. V gave up 5 bases and J gave up 5 bases; unmatched junction bases: 5. This CDR3 has 14 residues. The CDR3 reads CASSRTGGGETQYF. The CDR3 nucleotides read TGTGCCAGCAGTCGGACAGGGGGAGGCGAGACCCAGTACTTC.

The chain links TRBV5-1 to TRBJ2-2, with a weak D call TRBD2 (6 bases). V lost 4 bases and J 4 bases, leaving 17 bases between the germline ends. This CDR3 has 16 residues. The germline V gene has CDR1 SGHRS and CDR2 YFSETQ. In DNA form, the CDR3 reads TGCGCCAGCAGCCCCCCCCAGCAGGGAGGCACCGGGGAGCTGTTTTTT. It codes for CASSPPQQGGTGELFF.

The chain couples TRBV3-1 (or the pseudogene TRBV3-2) to TRBJ1-2, with 8 bases identical to TRBD1. Germline-derived CDR1 and CDR2 are LGHDT and YNNKEL (reference sequence). Unmatched junction bases numbered 4, after V lost 0 bases and J lost 4 bases. The CDR3 totals 15 residues. The CDR3 sequence is CASSQDRGLSYGYTF. In DNA, the CDR3 is TGTGCCAGCAGCCAAGACAGGGGGCTGAGCTATGGCTACACCTTC.

The chain carries TRBV6-2 or TRBV6-3 and TRBJ2-1, with a possible D match to TRBD2 (8 bases). The germline V gene has CDR1 MNHEY and CDR2 SVGEGT. CDR3 size: 16 residues. V was pared by 5 bases and J by 8 bases, with 22 bases between. CDR3 sequence (DNA): TGTGCCAGCAGTCGACAGGGACGGGGGGGAATCGATGAGCAGTTCTTC. Residues: CASSRQGRGGIDEQFF.

The genes are TRBV3-1 (or the pseudogene TRBV3-2) and TRBJ2-7; D gene unclear. CDR1 and CDR2 from the germline V gene are LGHDT and YNNKEL (reference sequence). The CDR3 is 15 residues long. V was trimmed by 1 base and J by 0 bases, leaving 10 bases between them. The chain's CDR3 is CASSQVTVSSYEQYF. In DNA form, the CDR3 reads TGTGCCAGCAGCCAAGTAACGGTTAGCTCCTACGAGCAGTACTTC.

This chain joins TRBV7-2 and TRBJ2-7; a possible D gene is TRBD1 (6 bases). Looked up from germline, CDR1 is SGHTA and CDR2 is FQGNSA. Trimming removed 1 base from V and 2 bases from J, with 9 bases in between. The CDR3 extends over 14 amino acids. CDR3 coding DNA: TGTGCCAGCAGCTTAGGTGGACAGCCCTACGAGCAGTACTTC. Amino acids: CASSLGGQPYEQYF.

The J gene is TRBJ1-1, the V gene TRBV3-1 (or the pseudogene TRBV3-2); 10 nucleotides line up with TRBD1. J gave up 5 bases and V 2 bases, and 5 bases lay outside the gene matches. The CDR3 covers 15 residues. Germline V CDR1 and CDR2: LGHDT, YNNKEL (reference sequence). CDR3 residues: CASSQKTGGGTEAFF. CDR3 coding DNA: TGTGCCAGCAGCCAAAAGACAGGGGGCGGTACTGAAGCTTTCTTT.

The CDR3 loop reads CASSDKGAPRDYTF. DNA for the CDR3: TGTGCCAGCAGTGATAAAGGGGCGCCCAGGGACTACACCTTC. V is TRBV6-4 and J is TRBJ1-2; tentatively, D is TRBD1 (5 bases). The CDR3 has 14 residues. Germline CDR1 is MRHNA and CDR2 is SNTAGT. Trimming left V 3 bases short and J 10 bases short, with 18 bases between.

V gene TRBV7-9 combines with J gene TRBJ2-5; 11 bases agree with TRBD1. Germline loops: CDR1 SEHNR, CDR2 FQNEAQ (reference sequence). Unmatched junction bases numbered 5, after V lost 0 bases and J lost 5 bases. The CDR3 has 16 residues. The CDR3 here is CASSLALDRGRETQYF. CDR3 sequence (DNA): TGTGCCAGCAGCTTAGCCTTGGACAGGGGGCGGGAGACCCAGTACTTC.

In this sample, this clone turned up once. V usage is TRBV7-3 and J usage is TRBJ2-5; D uncertain. The CDR3 length is 15 residues. Germline V lookup: CDR1 SGHTA, CDR2 FQGTGA. Trimming removed 1 base at V and 2 bases at J, with 11 bases between. The CDR3 spells CASSLITIGQETQYF. CDR3 in DNA: TGTGCCAGCAGCTTAATTACTATAGGTCAAGAGACCCAGTACTTC.

This clone came up once. The chain uses TRBV24-1 and TRBJ2-5, with a tentative D call TRBD1 (7 bases). The germline V gene has CDR1 KGHDR and CDR2 SFDVKD. The CDR3 runs 15 residues. The germline V and J ends were trimmed by 4 bases and 3 bases, with 14 bases remaining between them. For the CDR3, the DNA is TGTGCCACCAGTGAGGGGGGACAGAGGGAAGAGACCCAGTACTTC. It encodes CATSEGGQREETQYF.

The chain employs TRBV29-1 and TRBJ2-5; TRBD2 might be the D (6 bases). This CDR3 has 15 amino acids. Trimming shortened V by 3 bases and J by 6 bases, and 20 bases separated the two germline ends. The germline CDR1 and CDR2 sequences are SQVTM and ANQGSEA. The DNA for the CDR3 is TGCAGCGTTGAGGGTCCCGGGACTTTGGCGAAGACCCAGTACTTC. Protein: CSVEGPGTLAKTQYF.

The chain has TRBV27 and TRBJ2-1; D is possibly TRBD1 (6 bases). V was clipped by 0 bases and J by 2 bases, with 11 bases between them. Germline V gives CDR1 MNHEY, CDR2 SMNVEV (reference sequence). This CDR3 region has 16 residues. The CDR3 nucleotides are TGTGCCAGCAGTTTATCGATAGGACAGACCTACAATGAGCAGTTCTTC. Translating it yields CASSLSIGQTYNEQFF.

This sequence joins TRBV30 and TRBJ1-2; TRBD1 matches 7 bases. Trimming took 4 bases from V and 6 from J; bases not matched to a gene: 14. The CDR3 spans 15 residues. The germline V gene encodes CDR1 GTSNPN and CDR2 SVGIG (reference sequence). CDR3 nucleotide sequence: TGTGCCTGGAAATTGCTCCTGACAGGGAGAGATGGCTACACCTTC. It encodes CAWKLLLTGRDGYTF.

The chain couples TRBV30 to TRBJ2-1; TRBD2 matches at 10 bases. CDR1 is GTSNPN, CDR2 SVGIG, per germline (reference sequence). The CDR3 is made up of 13 amino acids. The V and J ends lost 8 bases and 7 bases, in that order; junction bases with no gene match: 8. Here the CDR3 reads CAPGSGRNNEQFF. The CDR3 DNA follows: TGTGCCCCGGGTAGCGGGAGGAATAATGAGCAGTTCTTC.

V is TRBV11-2 and J is TRBJ1-3, with D possibly matching TRBD1 (5 bases). CDR1 and CDR2 (germline): SGHAT, FQNNGV. The CDR3 runs to 16 residues. The V end lost 1 base, the J end lost 5 bases, and 15 bases lay between the germline ends. CDR3 residues: CASSLVGTGVRNTIYF. The CDR3 coding sequence is TGTGCCAGCAGCTTAGTAGGAACGGGGGTGAGAAACACCATATATTTT. Looking up the rest from reference TRBV11-2 and TRBJ1-3 gives the full variable domain: EAGVAQSPRYKIIEKRQSVAFWCNPISGHATLYWYQQILGQGPKLLIQFQNNGVVDDSQLPKDRFSAERLKGVDSTLKIQPAKLEDSAVYLCASSLVGTGVRNTIYFGEGSWLTVV.

The gene calls are TRBV2 and TRBJ2-7, with 9 bases fitting TRBD1. The CDR3 has 14 residues. The V segment lost 2 bases and the J segment 6 bases; nucleotides outside the gene matches: 5. In germline, CDR1 is SNHLY, CDR2 FYNNEI. The CDR3 DNA reads TGTGCCAGCAGTGAAATGGGACAGGGATTCGAGCAGTACTTC. Translation gives CASSEMGQGFEQYF.

This clone was observed a single time. CDR3 nucleotide sequence: TGTGCCAGCGGGGGAGGCCTCTACGAGCAGTACTTC. Its translation: CASGGGLYEQYF. The chain links TRBV9 to TRBJ2-7; the D gene is possibly TRBD2 (6 bases). Germline CDR1 reads SGDLS; CDR2 reads YYNGEE. CDR3 length equals 12 residues. V lost 7 bases and J 3 bases, leaving 11 bases between the germline ends.

The chain employs TRBV7-2 and TRBJ2-2; TRBD2 is a possible D gene (6 bases). This CDR3 spans 14 amino acids. Germline V gene sequence: CDR1 SGHTA, CDR2 FQGNSA. V was shortened by 6 bases and J by 2 bases, with 10 bases between the two germline ends. CDR3 residues: CASRSGTNTGELFF. CDR3 nucleotide sequence: TGTGCCAGCAGATCCGGGACTAACACCGGGGAGCTGTTTTTT.

The chain uses TRBV30 and TRBJ2-3; D gene ambiguous. CDR1 GTSNPN and CDR2 SVGIG come from the germline V gene (reference sequence). The CDR3 is 14 amino acids. V shed 0 bases and J shed 2 bases, with 9 bases lying between them. CDR3 in amino acids: CAWSVGRLTDTQYF. The CDR3 bases are TGTGCCTGGAGTGTCGGCAGACTCACAGATACGCAGTATTTT.

V gene TRBV9 combines with J gene TRBJ2-7; TRBD1 agrees at 11 bases. The CDR3 has 15 residues. CDR1 SGDLS and CDR2 YYNGEE come from the germline V gene. Trimming removed 7 bases from V and 3 bases from J; junction bases left unmatched: 9. CDR3 DNA: TGTGCCAGCTCGGGAGAGGACAGGGGGCTCTACGAGCAGTACTTC. It specifies CASSGEDRGLYEQYF.

The genes are TRBV9 and TRBJ2-7; perhaps TRBD1 as D (6 bases). Per germline, CDR1 SGDLS and CDR2 YYNGEE. Trimming stripped 0 bases from V and 6 bases from J, with 10 bases between. The CDR3 has 13 residues. CDR3 residues: CASSVAGQTEQYF. Here the CDR3 DNA reads TGTGCCAGCAGCGTAGCCGGACAGACCGAGCAGTACTTC.

This chain connects TRBV7-4 to TRBJ1-5; 8 bases agree with TRBD1. Germline V gene lookup returns CDR1 SGHVT and CDR2 SQSDAQ. V shed 3 bases, J shed 3 bases, and the junction held 10 bases outside the gene matches. The CDR3 sequence is 17 residues long. CDR3 nucleotide sequence: TGTGCCAGCAGCTTGGTTGACCGGGACAGGCTCAATCAGCCCCAGCATTTT. Protein sequence: CASSLVDRDRLNQPQHF.

The gene calls are TRBV21-1 and TRBJ2-7; TRBD2, the table's D call, lacks a check against the DNA. TRBV21-1 is a pseudogene. The length of the CDR3 is 10 residues. The DNA for the CDR3 is TGTGCCAGCGAGACCTACGAGCAGTACTTC. As protein: CASETYEQYF.

This clone occurred once. This sequence joins TRBV5-1 and TRBJ1-2, with D unclear. CDR3 length: 11 amino acids. CDR1 SGHRS and CDR2 YFSETQ come from the germline V gene. The V end lost 5 bases, the J end lost 7 bases, and 9 bases lay between the germline ends. CDR3 DNA sequence: TGCGCCAGCAGGGAGGCGGGTGGCTACACCTTC. Protein sequence: CASREAGGYTF.

This chain connects TRBV10-3 to TRBJ1-4; 8 nucleotides match TRBD1. The J segment lost 5 bases and the V segment lost 0 bases, leaving 5 bases of the junction unmatched. The CDR3 length is 16 residues. From germline, CDR1 is ENHRY and CDR2 SYGVKD. CDR3 nucleotide sequence: TGTGCCATCAGTGAGTCTAGGACAGGGCTAAATGAAAAACTGTTTTTT. It translates to CAISESRTGLNEKLFF.

The rearrangement links TRBV27 to TRBJ2-1; a weak D match, TRBD1 (5 bases). With 2 bases removed from V and 0 bases from J, the gap between germline ends came to 8 bases. This CDR3 is built from 15 residues. Germline values: CDR1 MNHEY, CDR2 SMNVEV (reference sequence). CDR3 nucleotides: TGTGCCAGCAGTTTACGACAGAGCTCCTACAATGAGCAGTTCTTC. Amino acid sequence: CASSLRQSSYNEQFF.

The CDR3 DNA is TGTGCCAGCAGTTCGCCACCACAGGGACGTACAGATACGCAGTATTTT. This codes for CASSSPPQGRTDTQYF. The chain carries TRBV28 and TRBJ2-3; perhaps TRBD1 as D (6 bases). The CDR3 length is 16 residues. The germline V and J ends were trimmed by 4 bases and 3 bases, with 17 bases remaining between them. CDR1 and CDR2 from the germline V gene are MDHEN and SYDVKM.

This clone was counted a single time. J is TRBJ2-7 and V is TRBV11-2, with D perhaps matching TRBD1 (5 bases). This CDR3 contains 15 residues. V was trimmed by 1 base and J by 3 bases, leaving 13 bases between them. From germline, CDR1 is SGHAT and CDR2 FQNNGV. CDR3 sequence (DNA): TGTGCCAGCAGCTTAGGGCAGGGTCGGAACTACGAGCAGTACTTC. Its translation: CASSLGQGRNYEQYF.

V is TRBV9 and J is TRBJ2-7, with 8 bases aligning to TRBD1. The CDR3 has 15 amino acids. The germline gives CDR1 SGDLS, CDR2 YYNGEE. The ends lost 2 bases at V and 2 bases at J; junction bases unmatched: 6. CDR3 loop: CASSVGTGLAYEQYF. CDR3 sequence (DNA): TGTGCCAGCAGCGTGGGGACAGGACTTGCCTACGAGCAGTACTTC.

The chain combines TRBV3-1 (or the pseudogene TRBV3-2) with TRBJ2-1, with 9 nucleotides matching TRBD1. Germline values: CDR1 LGHDT, CDR2 YNNKEL (reference sequence). Trimming cost V 11 bases and J 6 bases; bases outside gene matches: 8. The CDR3 covers 13 residues. The CDR3 DNA is TGTGCCTGTGGGACAGGGATCTTCAATGAGCAGTTCTTC. Its translation is CACGTGIFNEQFF.

The rearrangement uses TRBV20-1 and TRBJ2-5, with D maybe TRBD1 (5 bases). The CDR3 totals 13 residues. Germline V gives CDR1 DFQATT, CDR2 SNEGSKA (reference sequence). Between the trimmed V and J ends, which lost 3 bases and 3 bases, there was a span of 11 bases. The CDR3 spells CSASADNKETQYF. CDR3 coding DNA: TGCAGTGCTAGTGCGGACAATAAAGAGACCCAGTACTTC.